The 6 T cell receptor beta chains in this list originate from one sample, sequenced in a study of control samples from healthy donors and cancer patients. Profiled with immunoSEQ multiplex PCR; TCRdb holds only in-frame clones, not every one. The table includes 75,000 to 100,000 clones, around 80% detected once. The sequencing input was blood. The receptors stem from a man aged 55 to 69 in good health.

The chain recombines TRBV30 with TRBJ2-1; TRBD1 matches at 10 bases. Trimming at V came to 1 base and at J to 4 bases, leaving 7 bases not matched to a gene. CDR1 is GTSNPN and CDR2 is SVGIG in the germline V gene (reference sequence). This CDR3 has 16 amino acids. The CDR3 here is CAWSERDRGPYNEQFF. CDR3 bases: TGTGCCTGGAGTGAGAGGGACAGGGGACCATACAATGAGCAGTTCTTC. The full variable domain, completed using reference TRBV30 and TRBJ2-1, is SQTIHQWPATLVQPVGSPLSLECTVEGTSNPNLYWYRQAAGRGLQLLFYSVGIGQISSEVPQNLSASRPQDRQFILSSKKLLLSDSGFYLCAWSERDRGPYNEQFFGPGTRLTVL.

The rearrangement uses TRBV25-1 and TRBJ1-2; D is undetermined. The CDR3 has 14 residues. V was shortened by 1 base and J by 3 bases, with 9 bases between the two germline ends. CDR1 MGHDK and CDR2 SYGVNS come from the germline V gene. The chain's CDR3 is CASSESGTYYGYTF. The CDR3 DNA sequence: TGTGCCAGCAGTGAATCGGGCACCTACTATGGCTACACCTTC.

About this clone: Distinct nucleotide sequences in the sample also encode this CDR3. The J gene is TRBJ2-3, the V gene TRBV9; D unclear. The CDR3 loop spans 13 amino acids. Germline V gene data show CDR1 as SGDLS and CDR2 as YYNGEE. Trimming removed 0 bases at V and 0 bases at J, with 2 bases between. The CDR3 DNA sequence: TGTGCCAGCAGCGTAGCAAGCACAGATACGCAGTATTTT. This codes for CASSVASTDTQYF.

The chain carries TRBV3-1 (or the pseudogene TRBV3-2) and TRBJ2-3; 8 positions agree with TRBD2. Trimming removed 5 bases from V and 2 bases from J; junction bases left unmatched: 6. The germline CDR1 and CDR2 sequences are LGHDT and YNNKEL (reference sequence). This CDR3 spans 15 amino acids. The CDR3 is CASSETSASTDTQYF. The CDR3 bases are TGTGCCAGCAGCGAGACTAGCGCCTCCACAGATACGCAGTATTTT.

J is TRBJ1-1 and V is TRBV5-5, with 9 bases aligning to TRBD1. The ends lost 4 bases at V and 6 bases at J; junction bases unmatched: 13. The CDR3 is 16 amino acids. CDR1 is SGHKS, CDR2 YYEKEE, per germline (reference sequence). CDR3 sequence: CASSPYPGQGSSEAFF. The CDR3 coding sequence is TGTGCCAGCAGCCCGTACCCCGGACAGGGGAGCTCTGAAGCTTTCTTT.

V and J are TRBV18 and TRBJ2-3; D call uncertain. V was trimmed by 0 bases and J by 1 base, leaving 8 bases between them. The CDR3 runs 15 residues. Germline V lookup: CDR1 KGHSH, CDR2 LQKENI. CDR3 bases: TGTGCCAGCTCACCACCGGTGGTGGGCACAGATACGCAGTATTTT. It is translated as CASSPPVVGTDTQYF.